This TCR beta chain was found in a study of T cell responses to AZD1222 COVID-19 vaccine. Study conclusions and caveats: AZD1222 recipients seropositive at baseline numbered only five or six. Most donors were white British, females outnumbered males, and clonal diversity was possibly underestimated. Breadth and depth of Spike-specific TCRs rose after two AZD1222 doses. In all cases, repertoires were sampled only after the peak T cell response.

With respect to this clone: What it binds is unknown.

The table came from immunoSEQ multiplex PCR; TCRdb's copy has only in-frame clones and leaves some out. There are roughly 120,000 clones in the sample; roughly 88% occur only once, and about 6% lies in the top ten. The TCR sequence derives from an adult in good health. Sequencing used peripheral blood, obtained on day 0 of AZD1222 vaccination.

The CDR3 DNA is TGTGCCAGTAGTGCGCTCCGGGACACGAGCTGGTTTGAGCAGTTCTTC. This sequence encodes CASSALRDTSWFEQFF. The gene calls are TRBV19 and TRBJ2-1; a weak D match, TRBD1 (6 bases). CDR1 is LNHDA, CDR2 SQIVND, per germline (reference sequence). V was pared by 5 bases and J by 9 bases, with 23 bases between. This CDR3 is built from 16 residues.